This section outlines one T cell receptor beta chain sequence together with its context. Its matching antigen is unknown. The CDR3 totals 13 residues. V lost 5 bases and J 4 bases, leaving 11 bases between the germline ends. Germline-derived CDR1 and CDR2 are MNHEY and SVGAGI. The data are from a study of cytomegalovirus exposure and HLA in healthy donors. Study findings and constraints: It was assumed in the presence/absence analyses that sequencing depth was roughly uniform across donors. Some V segments (TRBV6-2 and TRBV6-3 among them) were excluded as indistinguishable. Three CMV-associated chains were confirmed in vitro to be specific for CMV antigens.

Amplification used 60 Vbeta primers and 13 Jbeta primers. Authors' analysis steps: Among the unique TCR beta chains that a later analysis counted, about 79 million in all, 10 million to 13 million were shared. Profiling relied on immunoSEQ multiplex PCR, and the TCRdb table lists in-frame clones only, not all of them. The V and J calls and clone size were taken over from that table, and D and trimming were inferred from the DNA. Altogether tens of thousands of clones are present, around 83% being singletons, with the ten largest covering about 19%. The origin of this receptor is a man aged 65 to 79 in good health and CMV-seropositive. The chain has TRBV6-5 and TRBJ1-2, with D possibly being TRBD1 (6 bases). Material for sequencing was PBMCs. The CDR3 region is CASSGRTVYGYTF. The CDR3 DNA is TGTGCCAGCAGTGGACGGACAGTCTATGGCTACACCTTC.